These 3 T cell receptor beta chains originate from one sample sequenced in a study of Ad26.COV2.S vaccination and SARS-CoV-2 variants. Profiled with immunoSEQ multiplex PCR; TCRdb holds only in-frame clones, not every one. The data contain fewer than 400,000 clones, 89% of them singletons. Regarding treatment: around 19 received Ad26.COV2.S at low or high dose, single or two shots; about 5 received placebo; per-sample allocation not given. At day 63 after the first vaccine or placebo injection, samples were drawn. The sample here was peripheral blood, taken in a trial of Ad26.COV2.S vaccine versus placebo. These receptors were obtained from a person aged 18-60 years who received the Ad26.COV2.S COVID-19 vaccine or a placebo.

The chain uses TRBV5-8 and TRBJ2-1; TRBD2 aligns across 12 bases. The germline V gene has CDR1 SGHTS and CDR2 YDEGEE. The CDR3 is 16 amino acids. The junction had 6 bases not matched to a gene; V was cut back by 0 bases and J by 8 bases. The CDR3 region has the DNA TGTGCCAGCAGCTTGGGGCTAGCGGGAGGGCCCGATGAGCAGTTCTTC. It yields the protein CASSLGLAGGPDEQFF. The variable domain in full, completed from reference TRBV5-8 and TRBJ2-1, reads EAGVTQSPTHLIKTRGQQATLRCSPISGHTSVYWYQQALGLGLQFLLWYDEGEERNRGNFPPRFSGRQFPNYSSELNVNALELEDSALYLCASSLGLAGGPDEQFFGPGTRLTVL.

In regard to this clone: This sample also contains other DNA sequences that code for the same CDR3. The CDR3 here is CASSVTSGTYTDTQYF. The CDR3 bases are TGTGCCAGCAGTGTGACTAGCGGAACATACACAGATACGCAGTATTTT. This chain joins TRBV6-1 and TRBJ2-3; 9 nucleotides align to TRBD2. V lost 4 bases to trimming and J lost 2 bases; unmatched junction nucleotides: 7. CDR3 size: 16 residues. Germline lookup yields CDR1 MNHNS and CDR2 SASEGT.

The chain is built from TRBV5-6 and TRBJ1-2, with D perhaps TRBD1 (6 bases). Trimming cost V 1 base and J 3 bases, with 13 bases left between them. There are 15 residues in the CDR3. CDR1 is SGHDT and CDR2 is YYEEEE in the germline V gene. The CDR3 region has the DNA TGTGCCAGCAGCTTGACATACAGGGTCGACTATGGCTACACCTTC. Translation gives CASSLTYRVDYGYTF.